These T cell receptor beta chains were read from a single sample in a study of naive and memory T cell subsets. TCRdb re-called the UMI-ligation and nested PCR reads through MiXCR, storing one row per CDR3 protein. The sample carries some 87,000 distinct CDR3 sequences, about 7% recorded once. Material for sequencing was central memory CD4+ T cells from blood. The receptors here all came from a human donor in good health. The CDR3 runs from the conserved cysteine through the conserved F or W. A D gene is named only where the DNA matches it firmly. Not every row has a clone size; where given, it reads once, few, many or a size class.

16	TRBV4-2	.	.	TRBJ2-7	TGTGCCAGCAGGGGGGGAGGCTTGACTAGCTCCTACGAGCAGTACTTC	CASRGGGLTSSYEQYF
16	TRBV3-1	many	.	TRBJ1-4	TGTGCCAGCAGCCAAACGAGAAAAGGAATTAATGAAAAACTGTTTTTT	CASSQTRKGINEKLFF
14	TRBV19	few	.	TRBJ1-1	TGTGCCAGTAGTATAGGGCCATCTTTACAGGAAGCTTTCTTT	CASSIGPSLQEAFF
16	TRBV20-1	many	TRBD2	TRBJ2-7	TGCAGTGCTAGCGGGCGTACTAGCGGGAGTAGATACGAGCAGTACTTC	CSASGRTSGSRYEQYF
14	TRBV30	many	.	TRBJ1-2	TGTGCCTGCCCGTCGCGAGGAGTCTCCTATGGCTACACCTTC	CACPSRGVSYGYTF
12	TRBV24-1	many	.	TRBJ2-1	TGTGCCGCGGGGACGAGGGTAGATGAGCAGTTCTTC	CAAGTRVDEQFF
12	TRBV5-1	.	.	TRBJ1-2	TGCGCCAGCAGCTTCGACAGGACTGGCTACACCTTC	CASSFDRTGYTF
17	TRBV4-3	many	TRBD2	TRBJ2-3	TGCGCCAGCAGCCAAGATCTTCCTGGACTAGCGGGAGATACGCAGTATTTT	CASSQDLPGLAGDTQYF
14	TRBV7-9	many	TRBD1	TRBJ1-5	TGTGCCAGCAGCCCCCGACAGGGAAATCAGCCCCAGCATTTT	CASSPRQGNQPQHF
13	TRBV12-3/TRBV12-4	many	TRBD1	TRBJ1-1	TGTGCCAGCATGGACAGGTTGAACACTGAAGCTTTCTTT	CASMDRLNTEAFF
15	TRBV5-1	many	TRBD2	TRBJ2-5	TGCGCCAGCAGCTTGGGTCAAGCGGGGCAAGAGACCCAGTACTTC	CASSLGQAGQETQYF
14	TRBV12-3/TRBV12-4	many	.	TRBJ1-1	TGTGCCAGCAGTGTAAGGGGGTCGAACACTGAAGCTTTCTTT	CASSVRGSNTEAFF
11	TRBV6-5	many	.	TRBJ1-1	TGTGCCAGCGTGGGTTACACTGAAGCTTTCTTT	CASVGYTEAFF
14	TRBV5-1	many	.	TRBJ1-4	TGCGCCAGCAGCCTAGGACAGCGTAATGAAAAACTGTTTTTT	CASSLGQRNEKLFF
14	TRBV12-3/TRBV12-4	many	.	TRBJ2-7	TGTGCCAGCAGTTTAGCGCAGGGCTCCCACGAGCAGTACTTC	CASSLAQGSHEQYF
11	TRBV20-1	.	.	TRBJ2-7	TGCAGTGCTAGTGGCAGTTACGAGCAGTACTTC	CSASGSYEQYF
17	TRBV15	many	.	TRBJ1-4	TGTGCCACCAGCAGAGATTTCCTAGGGGACACTAATGAAAAACTGTTTTTT	CATSRDFLGDTNEKLFF
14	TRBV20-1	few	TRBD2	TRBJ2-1	TGCAGTGCCGTGACTAGCGGGGGGTCCAATGAGCAGTTCTTC	CSAVTSGGSNEQFF
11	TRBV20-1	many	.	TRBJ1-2	TGCAGTGCTAGAGATTTATCCGGCTACACCTTC	CSARDLSGYTF
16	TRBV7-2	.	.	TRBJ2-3	TGTGCCAGCAGCTTTAGAAGAAGAGGACAGACAGATACGCAGTATTTT	CASSFRRRGQTDTQYF
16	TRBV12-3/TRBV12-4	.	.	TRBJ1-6	TGTGCCAGCAGTTATCCCAAGGCCTCCTATAATTCACCCCTCCACTTT	CASSYPKASYNSPLHF
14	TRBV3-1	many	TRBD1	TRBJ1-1	TGTGCCAGCAGCCAAGCCAGGGGGCTCTCTGAAGCTTTCTTT	CASSQARGLSEAFF
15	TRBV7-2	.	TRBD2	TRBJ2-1	TGTGCCAGCAGCCAAAGCGGGGGGCTCTACAATGAGCAGTTCTTC	CASSQSGGLYNEQFF
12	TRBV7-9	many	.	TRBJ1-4	TGTGCCAGCAGCCCTGGCTCCGGGAGCCTGTTTTTT	CASSPGSGSLFF
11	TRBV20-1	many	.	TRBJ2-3	TGCAGTGCTAGAACAACAGATACGCAGTATTTT	CSARTTDTQYF
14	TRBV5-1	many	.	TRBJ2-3	TGCGCCAGCAGCTTGGTTGCGGGGAAAGATACGCAGTATTTT	CASSLVAGKDTQYF
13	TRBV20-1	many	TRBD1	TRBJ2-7	TGCAGTGCTGGTGACAGGGTGGCCTACGAGCAGTACTTC	CSAGDRVAYEQYF
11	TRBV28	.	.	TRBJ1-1	TGTGCCAGCGAGGGGAACACTGAAGCTTTCTTT	CASEGNTEAFF
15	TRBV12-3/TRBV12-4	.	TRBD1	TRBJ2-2	TGTGCCAGCAGTCCCCGACAGGGGAGGACCGGGGAGCTGTTTTTT	CASSPRQGRTGELFF
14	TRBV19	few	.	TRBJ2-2	TGTGCCAGTACCCTAGACAAGAACACCGGGGAGCTGTTTTTT	CASTLDKNTGELFF
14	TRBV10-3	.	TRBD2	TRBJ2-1	TGTGCCATCAGGACTCGGGGGGGTGACAATGAGCAGTTCTTC	CAIRTRGGDNEQFF
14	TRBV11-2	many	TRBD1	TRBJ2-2	TGTGCCAGCAGCTTTACAGGGGCCACCGGGGAGCTGTTTTTT	CASSFTGATGELFF
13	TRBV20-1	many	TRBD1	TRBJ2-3	TGCAGTGCTCCTAAGACAGGGTTCGATACGCAGTATTTT	CSAPKTGFDTQYF
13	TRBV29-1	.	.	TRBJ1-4	TGCAGCGTTGAATTGGGGGCCCGGGGTAAACTGTTTTTT	CSVELGARGKLFF
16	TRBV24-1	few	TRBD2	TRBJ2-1	TGTGCCACCAGTGATTCCACGGGCAGGGAGGGGAATGAGCAGTTCTTC	CATSDSTGREGNEQFF
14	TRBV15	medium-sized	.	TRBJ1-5	TGTGCCACCAGCAGAGATAGGGGGAATCAGCCCCAGCATTTT	CATSRDRGNQPQHF
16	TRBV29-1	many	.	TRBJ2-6	TGCAGCGTTTTCCGGGACACCGACTCTGGGGCCAACGTCCTGACTTTC	CSVFRDTDSGANVLTF
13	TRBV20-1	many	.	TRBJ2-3	TGCAGTGCGAGGGCCATCCCCACAGATACGCAGTATTTT	CSARAIPTDTQYF
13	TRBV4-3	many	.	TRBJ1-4	TGCGCCAGCAGCCAAGGGGCTTATGAAAAACTGTTTTTT	CASSQGAYEKLFF
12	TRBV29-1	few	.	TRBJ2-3	TGCGCAATAAGCGCCAGCACAGATACGCAGTATTTT	CAISASTDTQYF
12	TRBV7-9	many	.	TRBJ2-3	TGTGCCAGCACAGCGATCACAGATACGCAGTATTTT	CASTAITDTQYF
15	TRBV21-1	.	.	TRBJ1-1	TGTGCCAGCAGCCCCTCAGAGGAAACCCGCCCTGAAGCTTTCTTT	CASSPSEETRPEAFF
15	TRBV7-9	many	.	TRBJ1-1	TGTGCCAGCAGCTTATCGACTAGGGGGGGTCCTGAAGCTTTCTTT	CASSLSTRGGPEAFF
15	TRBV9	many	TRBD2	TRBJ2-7	TGTGCCAGCAGCGCCCCGGGAGGCAGCTCCTACGAGCAGTACTTC	CASSAPGGSSYEQYF
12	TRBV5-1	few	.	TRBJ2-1	TGCGCCAGCAGCTTGACGACTAACGAGCAGTTCTTC	CASSLTTNEQFF
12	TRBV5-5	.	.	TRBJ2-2	TGTGCCAGCAGCTTGCAGGCTAGGGAGCTGTTTTTT	CASSLQARELFF
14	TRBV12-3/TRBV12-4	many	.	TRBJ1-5	TGTGCCAGCAGTTCCACAGGGTCGTTCCAGCCCCAGCATTTT	CASSSTGSFQPQHF